The entry below describes one T cell receptor (beta chain). Deletions cut 4 bases from V and 2 bases from J, with 15 bases between. This CDR3 has 16 residues. Germline V gene lookup returns CDR1 SGHRS and CDR2 YFSETQ. The data originate from a study of blood T cell repertoires in COVID-19. Study in general: Spain, Italy and the United States supplied samples that represented acute and convalescent COVID-19. PBMCs, B-cell-depleted T cells, or T cells were the source of the cDNA or gDNA that made up the material.

In the authors' methods: Estimation of nucleated cell counts relied on the amplification of reference gene primers. The table came from immunoSEQ multiplex PCR; TCRdb's copy has only in-frame clones and leaves some out. V and J calls and clone size are as listed in that table; D and trimming were resolved from the DNA. The repertoire includes tens of thousands of clones, approximately 90% of them detected once, and around 27% sits in the top ten. The source of this sequence is a human donor in a cohort sampled during active COVID-19. The rearrangement uses TRBV5-1 and TRBJ2-2; maybe TRBD2 (6 bases). The sequenced sample consisted of peripheral blood. The CDR3 protein is CASSLGSGTNTGELFF. The DNA of the CDR3 is TGCGCCAGCAGCCTCGGTTCGGGGACTAACACCGGGGAGCTGTTTTTT.